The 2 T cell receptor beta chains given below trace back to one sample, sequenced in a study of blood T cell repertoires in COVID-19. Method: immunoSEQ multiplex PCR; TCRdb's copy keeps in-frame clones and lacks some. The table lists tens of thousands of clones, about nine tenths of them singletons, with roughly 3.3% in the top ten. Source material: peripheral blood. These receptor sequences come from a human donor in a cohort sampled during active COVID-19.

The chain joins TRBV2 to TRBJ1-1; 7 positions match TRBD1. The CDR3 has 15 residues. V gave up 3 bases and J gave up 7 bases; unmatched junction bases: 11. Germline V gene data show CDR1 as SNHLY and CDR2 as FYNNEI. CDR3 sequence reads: CASSELQGFYVEAFF. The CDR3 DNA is TGTGCCAGCAGTGAGTTACAGGGGTTCTACGTTGAAGCTTTCTTT.

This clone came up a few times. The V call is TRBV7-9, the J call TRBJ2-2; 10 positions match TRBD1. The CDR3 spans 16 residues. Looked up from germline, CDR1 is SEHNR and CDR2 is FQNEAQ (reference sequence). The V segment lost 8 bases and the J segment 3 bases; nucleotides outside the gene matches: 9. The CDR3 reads CASHFPGTGDTGELFF. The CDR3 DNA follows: TGTGCCAGCCATTTTCCCGGGACAGGGGACACCGGGGAGCTGTTTTTT.